This TCR beta chain was documented in a study of blood T cell repertoires in COVID-19. Study-level information: There were acute and convalescent COVID-19 samples, and they came from the United States, Italy and Spain.

Source study methods: Nucleated cell counts were estimated from reference gene primer amplification. The table came from immunoSEQ multiplex PCR; TCRdb's copy has only in-frame clones and leaves some out. The DNA was the basis for D and trimming; V, J and clone size are from that table. Of fewer than 200,000 clones listed, about 85% are singletons. This CDR3 has 17 residues. V dropped 3 bases and J dropped 0; count of bases not matched to a gene: 8. Germline-derived CDR1 and CDR2 are SGHRS and YFSETQ. Input material: peripheral blood. The gene calls are TRBV5-1 and TRBJ2-5, with 10 nucleotides matching TRBD2. The receptor was derived from a man aged 55 to 70 with active or convalescent COVID-19. As DNA, the CDR3 is TGCGCCAGCAGCTCTTACGGACTAGCGGCGTACCAAGAGACCCAGTACTTC. It encodes CASSSYGLAAYQETQYF.